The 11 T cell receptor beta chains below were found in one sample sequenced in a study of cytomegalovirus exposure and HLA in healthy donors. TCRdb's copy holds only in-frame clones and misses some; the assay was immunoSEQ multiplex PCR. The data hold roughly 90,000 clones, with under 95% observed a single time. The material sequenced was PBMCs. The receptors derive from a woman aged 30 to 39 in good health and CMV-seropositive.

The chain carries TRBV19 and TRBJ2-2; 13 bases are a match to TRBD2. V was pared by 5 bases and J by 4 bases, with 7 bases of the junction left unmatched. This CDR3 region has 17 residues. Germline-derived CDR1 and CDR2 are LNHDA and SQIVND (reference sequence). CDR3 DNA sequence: TGTGCCAGTAGTTACCTTGGACTAGCGGGAGTCACCGGGGAGCTGTTTTTT. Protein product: CASSYLGLAGVTGELFF. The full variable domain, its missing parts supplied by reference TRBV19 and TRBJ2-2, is DGGITQSPKYLFRKEGQNVTLSCEQNLNHDAMYWYRQDPGQGLRLIYYSQIVNDFQKGDIAEGYSVSREKKESFPLTVTSAQKNPTAFYLCASSYLGLAGVTGELFFGEGSRLTVL.

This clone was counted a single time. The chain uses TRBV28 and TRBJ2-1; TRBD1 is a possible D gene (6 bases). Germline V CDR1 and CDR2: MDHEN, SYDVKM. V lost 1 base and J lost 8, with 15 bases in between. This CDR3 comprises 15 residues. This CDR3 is CASSLLRTETHEQFF. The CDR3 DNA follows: TGTGCCAGCAGTTTATTACGGACAGAAACCCATGAGCAGTTCTTC.

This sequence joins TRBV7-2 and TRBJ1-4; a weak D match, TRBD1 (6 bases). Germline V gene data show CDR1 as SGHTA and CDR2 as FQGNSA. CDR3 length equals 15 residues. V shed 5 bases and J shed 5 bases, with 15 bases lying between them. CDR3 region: CASSLDRRLNEKLFF. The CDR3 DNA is TGTGCCAGCAGCCTTGACAGGAGGTTGAATGAAAAACTGTTTTTT. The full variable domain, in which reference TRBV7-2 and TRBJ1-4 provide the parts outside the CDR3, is GAGVSQSPSNKVTEKGKDVELRCDPISGHTALYWYRQSLGQGLEFLIYFQGNSAPDKSGLPSDRFSAERTGGSVSTLTIQRTQQEDSAVYLCASSLDRRLNEKLFFGSGTQLSVL.

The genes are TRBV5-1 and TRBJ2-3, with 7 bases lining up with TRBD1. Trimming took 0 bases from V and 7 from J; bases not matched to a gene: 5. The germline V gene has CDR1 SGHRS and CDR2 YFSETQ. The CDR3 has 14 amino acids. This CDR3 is CASSLGGTANTQYF. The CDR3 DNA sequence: TGCGCCAGCAGCTTGGGGGGGACAGCGAATACGCAGTATTTT.

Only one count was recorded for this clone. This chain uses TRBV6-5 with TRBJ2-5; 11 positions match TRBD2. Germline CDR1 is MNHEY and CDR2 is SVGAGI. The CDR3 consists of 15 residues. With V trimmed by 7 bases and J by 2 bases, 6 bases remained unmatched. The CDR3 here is CASNPRTSGQETQYF. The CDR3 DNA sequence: TGTGCCAGCAACCCCCGGACTAGCGGGCAAGAGACCCAGTACTTC.

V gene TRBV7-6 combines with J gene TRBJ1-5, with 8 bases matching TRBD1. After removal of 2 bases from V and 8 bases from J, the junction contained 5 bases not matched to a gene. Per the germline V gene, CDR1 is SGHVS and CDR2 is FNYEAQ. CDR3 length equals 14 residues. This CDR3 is CASSLSHRGKPQHF. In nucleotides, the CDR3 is TGTGCCAGCAGCTTAAGCCACAGGGGGAAGCCCCAGCATTTT.

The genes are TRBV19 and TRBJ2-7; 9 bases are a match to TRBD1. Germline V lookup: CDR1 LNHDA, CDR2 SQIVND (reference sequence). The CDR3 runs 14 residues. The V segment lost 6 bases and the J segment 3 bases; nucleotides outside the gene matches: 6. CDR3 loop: CASSRTGENYEQYF. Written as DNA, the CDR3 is TGTGCCAGTAGCCGGACAGGGGAGAACTACGAGCAGTACTTC.

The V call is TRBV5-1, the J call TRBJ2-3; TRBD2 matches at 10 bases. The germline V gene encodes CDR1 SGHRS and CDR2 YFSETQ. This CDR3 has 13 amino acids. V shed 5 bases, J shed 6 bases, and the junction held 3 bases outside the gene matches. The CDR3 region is CASSLAGADTQYF. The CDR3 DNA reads TGCGCCAGCAGTCTAGCGGGAGCGGATACGCAGTATTTT.

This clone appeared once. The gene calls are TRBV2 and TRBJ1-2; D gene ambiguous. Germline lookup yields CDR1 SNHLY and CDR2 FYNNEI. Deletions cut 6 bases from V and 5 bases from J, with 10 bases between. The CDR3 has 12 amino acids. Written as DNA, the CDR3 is TGTGCCAGCAGCGCCGGGATTTATGGCTACACCTTC. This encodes CASSAGIYGYTF.

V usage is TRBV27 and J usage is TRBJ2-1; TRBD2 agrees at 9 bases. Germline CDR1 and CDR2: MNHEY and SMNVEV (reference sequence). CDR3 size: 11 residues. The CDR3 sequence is CRLAVNNEQFF. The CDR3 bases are TGTAGACTAGCGGTAAACAATGAGCAGTTCTTC.

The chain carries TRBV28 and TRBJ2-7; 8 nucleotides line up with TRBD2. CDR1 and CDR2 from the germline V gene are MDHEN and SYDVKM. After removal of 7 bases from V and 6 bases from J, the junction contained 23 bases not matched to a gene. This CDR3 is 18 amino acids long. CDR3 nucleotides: TGTGCCAGCACCCTTCAAGGGGGTAGGACTAGCTGGTCTCGCGAGCAGTACTTC. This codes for CASTLQGGRTSWSREQYF.